These T cell receptor beta chains were read from a single sample in a study of blood T cell repertoires in COVID-19. Generated by immunoSEQ multiplex PCR, the TCRdb table keeps only in-frame clones and is missing some. The sample has 210,000 or so clones, 86% seen once. Sequencing was done on a sample of PBMCs or T cells enriched from blood (not recorded which). The source of these receptors is a woman in her 50s in a cohort exposed to, infected with or recovered from COVID-19 (not recorded which). Both conserved end residues are part of each CDR3. D genes are given only for firm matches. The size field is filled for only some rows; it gives once, few, many or a size class.

abundance	v_gene	j_gene	d_gene	CDR3aa	CDR3nt
NA	TRBV28	TRBJ1-3	TRBD1	CASRHRRDRGSGNTIYF	TGTGCCAGCAGACACCGCCGGGACAGGGGGTCTGGAAACACCATATATTTT
NA	TRBV6-5	TRBJ1-2	NA	CASSYSRSNYGYTF	TGTGCCAGCAGTTACTCCCGCAGTAACTATGGCTACACCTTC
NA	TRBV30	TRBJ2-1	NA	CAWSVQIWGLGGLNYNEQFF	TGTGCCTGGAGTGTACAAATCTGGGGACTGGGGGGACTCAATTACAATGAGCAGTTCTTC
once	TRBV6-5	TRBJ1-2	NA	CASRPGLAFGYTF	TGTGCCAGCAGACCGGGCCTAGCCTTTGGCTACACCTTC
NA	TRBV5-1	TRBJ2-5	TRBD2	CASSLGTRLQETQYF	TGCGCCAGCAGCTTAGGGACTAGATTACAAGAGACCCAGTACTTC
NA	TRBV7-3	TRBJ2-2	NA	CASSTRGASGTGELFF	TGTGCCAGCAGCACCCGGGGGGCTAGTGGCACCGGGGAGCTGTTTTTT
NA	TRBV19	TRBJ2-2	TRBD1	CASSILQGAAGELFF	TGTGCCAGTAGTATCTTGCAGGGGGCGGCCGGGGAGCTGTTTTTT
NA	TRBV9	TRBJ1-5	NA	CASSESLGGPQHF	TGTGCCAGCAGCGAATCCCTGGGGGGGCCCCAGCATTTT
NA	TRBV5-6	TRBJ2-1	NA	CASSLSSGYNEQFF	TGTGCCAGCAGCTTGAGTAGCGGATACAATGAGCAGTTCTTC
NA	TRBV19	TRBJ1-1	NA	CASSPRDLGHTEAFF	TGTGCCAGTAGTCCCCGGGATCTGGGTCACACTGAAGCTTTCTTT
NA	TRBV7-3	TRBJ2-1	NA	CASSLTSGIYNEQFF	TGTGCCAGCAGCTTAACTAGCGGTATCTACAATGAGCAGTTCTTC
NA	TRBV5-5	TRBJ1-5	TRBD1	CASSRVGLRTGSPQPQHF	TGTGCCAGCAGCCGGGTAGGCCTTCGGACAGGGAGCCCTCAGCCCCAGCATTTT
once	TRBV7-9	TRBJ2-1	NA	CASSFGQSYNEQFF	TGTGCCAGCAGCTTTGGACAGAGCTACAATGAGCAGTTCTTC
NA	TRBV10-2	TRBJ1-5	NA	CASSRTGVGQPQHF	TGCGCCAGCAGTCGGACTGGTGTGGGTCAGCCCCAGCATTTT
once	TRBV5-4	TRBJ1-1	NA	CASSLGAEVTEAFF	TGTGCCAGCAGCTTAGGTGCCGAGGTCACTGAAGCTTTCTTT
NA	TRBV5-4	TRBJ2-3	TRBD2	CASSSGLAGISDTQYF	TGTGCCAGCAGCTCTGGACTAGCGGGGATATCAGATACGCAGTATTTT
NA	TRBV28	TRBJ1-3	NA	CASSSQQGNTIYF	TGTGCCAGCAGTTCCCAACAGGGAAACACCATATATTTT
NA	TRBV28	TRBJ1-4	NA	CASREGGMVKLFF	TGTGCCAGCAGGGAGGGAGGTATGGTAAAACTGTTTTTT
NA	TRBV7-6	TRBJ2-1	TRBD2	CASSLPPGTSEHEQFF	TGTGCCAGCAGCTTACCCCCCGGGACTAGCGAGCATGAGCAGTTCTTC
NA	TRBV7-3	TRBJ2-1	TRBD1	CASSVTGGKWKQFF	TGTGCCAGCAGCGTAACAGGGGGCAAGTGGAAGCAGTTCTTC
once	TRBV10-3	TRBJ2-1	TRBD1	CATARDRDYNEQFF	TGTGCCACCGCTCGGGACAGGGACTACAATGAGCAGTTCTTC
NA	TRBV7-2	TRBJ2-3	NA	CASRQDRGRGDTQYF	TGTGCCAGCAGACAGGACAGAGGGAGGGGAGATACGCAGTATTTT
NA	TRBV6-5	TRBJ1-6	NA	CASSLSSGSPLHF	TGTGCCAGCAGCTTGTCTTCAGGGTCACCCCTCCACTTT
NA	TRBV30	TRBJ2-7	NA	CAWSPGNVDEQYF	TGTGCCTGGAGCCCAGGGAATGTGGACGAGCAGTACTTC
NA	TRBV2	TRBJ2-2	TRBD2	CASSLTSGGAPGELFF	TGTGCCAGCAGTTTGACTAGCGGGGGGGCGCCCGGGGAGCTGTTTTTT
NA	TRBV19	TRBJ1-6	NA	CASSIEAGDSPLHF	TGTGCCAGTAGTATAGAAGCAGGTGATTCACCCCTCCACTTT
NA	TRBV12-3/TRBV12-4	TRBJ1-1	NA	CANIPLNTEAFF	TGTGCCAACATACCGCTGAACACTGAAGCTTTCTTT
NA	TRBV28	TRBJ1-1	TRBD1	CASSLGQGAMNTEAFF	TGTGCCAGCAGTCTGGGACAGGGGGCGATGAACACTGAAGCTTTCTTT
NA	TRBV2	TRBJ1-5	NA	CASSAQSNQPQHF	TGTGCCAGCAGTGCACAGAGTAATCAGCCCCAGCATTTT
NA	TRBV3-1/TRBV3-2	TRBJ1-4	NA	CASSPRGNEKLFF	TGTGCCAGCAGTCCCCGGGGAAATGAAAAACTGTTTTTT
NA	TRBV2	TRBJ2-1	TRBD2	CASSEGLAGGFNEQFF	TGTGCCAGCAGTGAGGGACTAGCGGGGGGCTTCAATGAGCAGTTCTTC
NA	TRBV6-1	TRBJ2-3	NA	CASSDLRQGRQYF	TGTGCCAGCAGTGATCTACGTCAGGGGAGGCAGTATTTT
NA	TRBV5-4	TRBJ2-1	TRBD2	CASNSGTRKNEQFF	TGTGCCAGCAACTCCGGGACTAGGAAAAATGAGCAGTTCTTC
NA	TRBV30	TRBJ2-5	TRBD2	CAWRWGGGYQETQYF	TGTGCCTGGAGGTGGGGGGGAGGGTACCAAGAGACCCAGTACTTC
once	TRBV27	TRBJ2-7	NA	CASKGGNSYEQYF	TGTGCCAGCAAAGGCGGGAACTCCTACGAGCAGTACTTC
NA	TRBV11-2	TRBJ2-7	NA	CASSLARGGEQYF	TGTGCCAGCAGCTTAGCTAGGGGCGGCGAGCAGTACTTC
NA	TRBV5-8	TRBJ2-3	NA	CASSFELPSTDTQYF	TGTGCCAGCAGCTTTGAACTACCTAGCACAGATACGCAGTATTTT
once	TRBV12-5	TRBJ1-1	NA	CASGLVKNTEAFF	TGTGCTAGTGGTTTGGTTAAGAACACTGAAGCTTTCTTT
few	TRBV3-1/TRBV3-2	TRBJ1-3	NA	CASSHPPAASSGNTIYF	TGTGCCAGCAGCCATCCCCCCGCGGCCAGCTCTGGAAACACCATATATTTT
NA	TRBV9	TRBJ2-2	TRBD2	CASSVLAGEVTGELFF	TGTGCCAGCAGCGTCTTAGCGGGGGAAGTCACCGGGGAGCTGTTTTTT
once	TRBV7-8	TRBJ1-6	TRBD1	CASSPRSTGTNSPLHF	TGTGCCAGCAGCCCGCGTTCGACAGGGACGAATTCACCCCTCCACTTT
NA	TRBV2	TRBJ1-1	NA	CASSESLRDTEAFF	TGTGCCAGCAGTGAAAGTCTCAGGGACACTGAAGCTTTCTTT